These 8 T cell receptor beta chains originate from one sample sequenced in a study of T cells after yellow fever vaccination. TCRdb processed the 5' RACE reads anew with MiXCR; each CDR3 protein has one entry. There are some 500,000 distinct CDR3 sequences in the sample; approximately 13% occur only once, and around 15% lies in the top ten. The sample was PBMCs, taken on the day of the yellow fever booster vaccination. The receptors shown here come from a man aged 25 to 40 who received the YFV17D yellow fever vaccine.

J is TRBJ2-7 and V is TRBV3-1; no clear D gene. The germline V gene has CDR1 LGHDT and CDR2 YNNKEL (reference sequence). The ends were cut back, 4 bases at V and 6 bases at J, with 13 bases in the middle. CDR3 length: 13 residues. CDR3 sequence: CASSLALQSEQYF. In nucleotides, the CDR3 is TGTGCCAGCAGCCTGGCATTACAATCCGAGCAGTACTTC.

V is TRBV7-2 and J is TRBJ2-7, with D perhaps matching TRBD1 (5 bases). This CDR3 spans 14 amino acids. Trimming cost V 2 bases and J 5 bases, with 13 bases left between them. Germline V lookup: CDR1 SGHTA, CDR2 FQGNSA. CDR3 residues: CASSLFSGRDEQYF. The CDR3 DNA follows: TGTGCCAGCAGCTTATTTTCCGGCAGGGACGAGCAGTACTTC. The full variable domain, rest sourced from reference TRBV7-2 and TRBJ2-7, is GAGVSQSPSNKVTEKGKDVELRCDPISGHTALYWYRQSLGQGLEFLIYFQGNSAPDKSGLPSDRFSAERTGGSVSTLTIQRTQQEDSAVYLCASSLFSGRDEQYFGPGTRLTVT.

Only a few counts were recorded for this clonotype. At one boundary the junction diverges from the germline segment, which might be a read error. The chain recombines TRBV20-1 with TRBJ1-1; D is undetermined. Germline V CDR1 and CDR2: DFQATT, SNEGSKA (reference sequence). The CDR3 runs 10 residues. The DNA of the CDR3 is TGCAGTGCTAGAGATCACCAAGCATTTTTT. Translation gives CSARDHQAFF.

The chain joins TRBV12-3 or TRBV12-4 to TRBJ2-4; 7 bases are a match to TRBD1. V lost 6 bases to trimming and J lost 1 base; unmatched junction nucleotides: 3. The CDR3 covers 14 residues. CDR3 loop: CASRKQGAKNIQYF. In DNA form, the CDR3 reads TGTGCCAGCAGGAAACAGGGGGCCAAAAACATTCAGTACTTC.

This clonotype was seen only a few times. This chain links TRBV20-1 with TRBJ2-4; possible D gene TRBD1, 6 bases. The CDR3 runs to 15 residues. Germline CDR1 reads DFQATT; CDR2 reads SNEGSKA (reference sequence). The V end was cut by 5 bases, the J end by 1 base, with 15 bases between. Here the CDR3 DNA reads TGCAGTGCTCGTACAGGGCGAAGGGCCAAAAACATTCAGTACTTC. As protein: CSARTGRRAKNIQYF.

CDR3 loop: CASSAPPYEQYF. For the CDR3, the DNA is TGTGCCAGCAGCGCTCCACCCTACGAGCAGTACTTC. The gene calls are TRBV2 and TRBJ2-7; D unresolved. CDR1 is SNHLY, CDR2 FYNNEI, per germline. The V end lost 6 bases, the J end lost 2 bases, and 8 bases lay between the germline ends. The CDR3 runs to 12 residues.

The J gene is TRBJ2-5, the V gene TRBV20-1; D unresolved. CDR1 is DFQATT, CDR2 SNEGSKA, per germline (reference sequence). CDR3 length equals 13 residues. The CDR3 nucleotides are TGCGCCTTGCCTGACGGCAGCCAAGAGACCCAGTACTTC. Its translation is CALPDGSQETQYF.

In its sample, this clonotype was seen many times. The chain is built from TRBV2 and TRBJ2-7; 7 positions match TRBD1. V dropped 7 bases and J dropped 1; count of bases not matched to a gene: 10. From germline, CDR1 is SNHLY and CDR2 FYNNEI. This CDR3 is built from 15 residues. The CDR3 DNA is TGTGCCAGCATAACCTGGGACAGAGGGTCCTACGAGCAGTACTTC. This encodes CASITWDRGSYEQYF.